This T cell receptor beta chain was sequenced in a study of shared clonotypes between healthy human individuals. A remark on this clone: In the same sample, other DNA sequences code for this CDR3.

Produced via immunoSEQ multiplex PCR; TCRdb's table is partial and in-frame only. The table lists some 1.5 million clones, around 97% of them singletons, with 1.2% in the top ten. The sample comprised naive CD4+ T cells sorted from blood. This sample's subset: CD45RA+ positively selected. This sequence originates from a man aged 25 to 40 in good health.

In DNA form, the CDR3 reads TGTGCCAGCTCACCACTCACAGGGGACAATGAGCAGTTCTTC. It encodes CASSPLTGDNEQFF. The chain couples TRBV18 to TRBJ2-1; 7 bases are a match to TRBD1. CDR3 size: 14 residues. Germline V gives CDR1 KGHSH, CDR2 LQKENI. After removal of 1 base from V and 5 bases from J, the junction contained 2 bases not matched to a gene.